These 15 T cell receptor beta chains share one sample of origin, sequenced in a study of OX40 agonist ivuxolimab in advanced cancers. The method was immunoSEQ multiplex PCR; TCRdb's version includes in-frame clones alone and lacks a portion of them. The sample has approximately 71,000 clones; roughly 93% are singletons. Sequencing was performed on CD4+ or CD8+ T cells sorted from blood, taken in a trial of the OX40 agonist ivuxolimab. The source is an adult with an advanced solid tumor such as melanoma, head and neck, liver or kidney cancer.

This clone has just one count. This chain uses TRBV5-1 with TRBJ2-4; the D gene could be TRBD1 or TRBD2 (7 bases each). V was cut by 4 bases and J by 0 bases, with 23 bases left in between. CDR3 size: 19 residues. The germline V gene encodes CDR1 SGHRS and CDR2 YFSETQ. CDR3 nucleotide sequence: TGCGCCAGCAGCCCCGAAGAGACAGGGAGGGATATAGCCAAAAACATTCAGTACTTC. Translating it yields CASSPEETGRDIAKNIQYF.

The chain carries TRBV7-8 and TRBJ2-1; D unresolved. Trimming took 0 bases from V and 3 from J, leaving 15 bases between them. Germline-derived CDR1 and CDR2 are SGHVS and FQNEAQ. The CDR3 spans 17 residues. The CDR3 sequence is CASSLAILVVRYNEQFF. The CDR3 coding sequence is TGTGCCAGCAGCTTAGCGATTCTGGTGGTTCGCTACAATGAGCAGTTCTTC.

CDR3 DNA sequence: TGTGCCAGCAGCCCGACAGGGGGGGATCAGCCCCAGCATTTT. Translating gives CASSPTGGDQPQHF. V usage is TRBV7-3 and J usage is TRBJ1-5; 9 bases match TRBD1. Trimming removed 5 bases from V and 5 bases from J; junction bases left unmatched: 4. The CDR3 spans 14 residues. Germline loops: CDR1 SGHTA, CDR2 FQGTGA.

The rearrangement links TRBV4-3 to TRBJ2-3, with 9 nucleotides matching TRBD2. Germline trimming cut 6 bases from V and 4 bases from J; bases unmatched to any gene: 11. Germline loops: CDR1 LGHNA, CDR2 YSLEER. There are 16 residues in the CDR3. CDR3 region: CASSQPGLAFPDTQYF. The CDR3 DNA is TGCGCCAGCAGTCAACCCGGACTAGCGTTTCCAGATACGCAGTATTTT.

J is TRBJ1-2 and V is TRBV4-1; D unresolved. This CDR3 comprises 15 residues. Germline V gives CDR1 MGHRA, CDR2 YSYEKL. Trimming stripped 0 bases from V and 4 bases from J, with 12 bases between. CDR3 loop: CASSQESPVSYGYTF. CDR3 bases: TGCGCCAGCAGCCAAGAATCCCCAGTGAGCTATGGCTACACCTTC.

The sample holds one count of this clone. The chain recombines TRBV14 with TRBJ2-5; weak D call: TRBD1 (6 bases). V lost 4 bases and J 1 base, leaving 10 bases between the germline ends. The CDR3 runs 14 residues. Germline values: CDR1 SGHDN, CDR2 FVKESK. CDR3 nucleotides: TGTGCCAGCAGCCCGGGACACTCCCAAGAGACCCAGTACTTC. Protein sequence: CASSPGHSQETQYF.

V is TRBV19 and J is TRBJ1-5; D is uncertain. The V end was cut by 2 bases, the J end by 2 bases, with 4 bases between. The germline V gene has CDR1 LNHDA and CDR2 SQIVND (reference sequence). CDR3 length equals 13 residues. CDR3 nucleotide sequence: TGTGCCAGTAGTATATCCGGCAATCAGCCCCAGCATTTT. Protein sequence: CASSISGNQPQHF.

The chain's CDR3 is CASSYMTGGAETQYF. CDR3 nucleotide sequence: TGTGCCAGCAGTTACATGACAGGGGGCGCAGAGACCCAGTACTTC. This sequence joins TRBV6-5 and TRBJ2-5; the match to TRBD1 covers 10 bases. Germline V gene lookup returns CDR1 MNHEY and CDR2 SVGAGI. This CDR3 comprises 15 residues. Losses at the gene ends were 2 bases for V and 4 bases for J; bases not matched to a gene: 4.

The J gene is TRBJ2-2, the V gene TRBV11-2, with D possibly matching TRBD1 (6 bases). The CDR3 covers 16 residues. The V and J ends lost 0 bases and 2 bases respectively, with 10 bases between them. Germline CDR1 SGHAT, CDR2 FQNNGV. CDR3 nucleotide sequence: TGTGCCAGCAGCTTAGATAACAGGGCTAACACCGGGGAGCTGTTTTTT. This gives the protein CASSLDNRANTGELFF.

Only one count was recorded for this clone. The chain links TRBV19 to TRBJ2-7, with 8 bases fitting TRBD2. Trimming removed 1 base from V and 2 bases from J; junction bases left unmatched: 4. There are 15 residues in the CDR3. The germline V gene encodes CDR1 LNHDA and CDR2 SQIVND (reference sequence). The CDR3 bases are TGTGCCAGTAGTATAGTTGGCGGGGGGACCTACGAGCAGTACTTC. Amino acid sequence: CASSIVGGGTYEQYF.

This clone was detected once. V and J are TRBV18 and TRBJ2-5; the match to TRBD1 covers 9 bases. The CDR3 loop spans 14 amino acids. Per the germline V gene, CDR1 is KGHSH and CDR2 is LQKENI. V dropped 6 bases and J dropped 2; count of bases not matched to a gene: 4. CDR3 sequence: CASSEGQGQETQYF. CDR3 coding DNA: TGTGCCAGCTCGGAGGGACAGGGACAAGAGACCCAGTACTTC.

The chain has TRBV11-2 and TRBJ2-7, with unresolved D. From germline, CDR1 is SGHAT and CDR2 FQNNGV. The CDR3 length is 15 residues. V was cut by 2 bases and J by 3 bases, with 14 bases left in between. CDR3 protein: CASSLPGLEYYEQYF. The CDR3, as DNA: TGTGCCAGCAGCTTACCCGGTCTTGAGTACTACGAGCAGTACTTC.

The chain uses TRBV10-2 and TRBJ1-1; no firm D call. The CDR3 has 13 residues. Germline lookup yields CDR1 WSHSY and CDR2 SAAADI. Trimming left V 2 bases short and J 1 base short, with 5 bases between. The CDR3 bases are TGCGCCAGCAGTGAGGAAGGGAACACTGAAGCTTTCTTT. This translates into CASSEEGNTEAFF.

This chain joins TRBV2 and TRBJ1-5; D might be TRBD1 (6 bases). The CDR3 totals 16 residues. Germline V gene sequence: CDR1 SNHLY, CDR2 FYNNEI. Trimming took 4 bases from V and 7 from J, leaving 20 bases between them. CDR3: CASSAEPDRVRQPQHF. The CDR3 DNA follows: TGTGCCAGCAGTGCGGAACCGGACAGAGTACGGCAGCCCCAGCATTTT.

This chain connects TRBV7-6 to TRBJ2-7; D perhaps matches TRBD2 (6 bases). This CDR3 has 11 residues. The V end was cut by 5 bases, the J end by 6 bases, with 8 bases between. The germline CDR1 and CDR2 sequences are SGHVS and FNYEAQ. The CDR3 region is CASSVGGEQYF. The CDR3 DNA is TGTGCCAGCAGCGTCGGGGGCGAGCAGTACTTC.